The next 14 T cell receptor beta chains were all read from a single sample in a study of T cell responses to AZD1222 COVID-19 vaccine (dated by TCRdb to about 2021). The method was the immunoSEQ multiplex PCR assay. TCRdb provides this immuneACCESS table in a form limited to in-frame rearrangements. Some clones are lacking; in checked studies, under half of them reflect an unresolved V gene, and why the rest are absent is not known. Here the sample has 85,000 to 130,000 clones; 80% to 90% occur a single time. Over 7.5% of the sample is held by the ten biggest clonotypes. The sample's time point label is to be understood as: baseline before first vaccination. Here the sequenced sample was peripheral blood, taken on day 0 of AZD1222 vaccination. The receptors here all came from an adult in good health.

The chain combines TRBV5-1 with TRBJ1-2, with TRBD1 matching over 9 bases. V shed 4 bases, J shed 7 bases, and the junction held 17 bases outside the gene matches. Germline V gene data show CDR1 as SGHRS and CDR2 as YFSETQ. This CDR3 spans 17 amino acids. The CDR3 DNA sequence: TGCGCCAGCAGCCCCCGGACAGGGGAGAGTGTAAGGAGTGGCTACACCTTC. This codes for CASSPRTGESVRSGYTF.

The CDR3 coding sequence is TGCGCCAGCAGCTTGGATGTGACAGGGGGCAGTGGCTACACCTTC. It translates to CASSLDVTGGSGYTF. The rearrangement uses TRBV5-1 and TRBJ1-2; 10 bases align to TRBD1. V shed 0 bases and J 7 bases; nucleotides not matched to a gene: 6. Germline lookup yields CDR1 SGHRS and CDR2 YFSETQ. This CDR3 contains 15 residues. Full variable domain (rest looked up from reference TRBV5-1 and TRBJ1-2): KAGVTQTPRYLIKTRGQQVTLSCSPISGHRSVSWYQQTPGQGLQFLFEYFSETQRNKGNFPGRFSGRQFSNSRSEMNVSTLELGDSALYLCASSLDVTGGSGYTFGSGTRLTVV.

The chain combines TRBV19 with TRBJ1-5; maybe TRBD1 (5 bases). Germline assignment: CDR1 LNHDA and CDR2 SQIVND (reference sequence). Between the trimmed V and J ends, which lost 3 bases and 9 bases, there was a span of 15 bases. CDR3 length: 14 amino acids. CDR3 sequence reads: CASSISAGQRPQHF. The CDR3 DNA reads as TGTGCCAGTAGTATCTCCGCAGGGCAACGGCCCCAGCATTTT.

This rearrangement joins TRBV2 to TRBJ2-1; 7 bases match TRBD2. The CDR3 covers 13 residues. V shed 4 bases, J shed 6 bases, and the junction held 3 bases outside the gene matches. The germline CDR1 and CDR2 sequences are SNHLY and FYNNEI. The CDR3 DNA follows: TGTGCCAGCAGTGGTGTAGCGGGCAATGAGCAGTTCTTC. Its protein product is CASSGVAGNEQFF.

The gene calls are TRBV7-3 and TRBJ2-1; D tentatively reads TRBD1 or TRBD2 (5 bases each). V was pared by 5 bases and J by 0 bases, with 14 bases between. The CDR3 consists of 16 residues. The germline V gene encodes CDR1 SGHTA and CDR2 FQGTGA. CDR3 sequence reads: CASSPPGTGSYNEQFF. CDR3 nucleotides: TGTGCCAGCAGCCCGCCCGGGACGGGCTCCTACAATGAGCAGTTCTTC.

The chain is built from TRBV29-1 and TRBJ1-2, with D possibly being TRBD1 (5 bases). Trimming left V 7 bases short and J 3 bases short, with 12 bases between. The germline gives CDR1 SQVTM, CDR2 ANQGSEA. The CDR3 is made up of 12 amino acids. DNA for the CDR3: TGCAGCGCACCCCAGGGCCACTATGGCTACACCTTC. Protein sequence: CSAPQGHYGYTF.

V is TRBV18 and J is TRBJ1-6; D unresolved. This CDR3 is 14 amino acids long. Trimming removed 4 bases from V and 0 bases from J, with 4 bases in between. The V gene's germline CDR1 is KGHSH and CDR2 LQKENI. CDR3 region: CASSHSSYNSPLHF. The DNA of the CDR3 is TGTGCCAGCTCACACAGCTCCTATAATTCACCCCTCCACTTT.

This chain links TRBV19 with TRBJ1-1; D is unclear. The germline V and J ends were trimmed by 0 bases and 10 bases, with 12 bases remaining between them. The CDR3 contains 13 residues. Germline V gives CDR1 LNHDA, CDR2 SQIVND (reference sequence). In DNA form, the CDR3 reads TGTGCCAGTAGTATAGACAGGACGTCTGGAGCTTTCTTT. It encodes CASSIDRTSGAFF.

The chain links TRBV19 to TRBJ1-1; 9 nucleotides agree with TRBD1. In germline, CDR1 is LNHDA, CDR2 SQIVND (reference sequence). The CDR3 sequence is 15 residues long. Trimming at V came to 4 bases and at J to 3 bases, leaving 6 bases not matched to a gene. DNA for the CDR3: TGTGCCAGTAGTAATCCGGACAGGGGAGACACTGAAGCTTTCTTT. Protein: CASSNPDRGDTEAFF.

The V call is TRBV27, the J call TRBJ2-2, with 9 positions matching TRBD1. V shed 2 bases and J 4 bases; nucleotides not matched to a gene: 2. The CDR3 length is 15 residues. Germline V gives CDR1 MNHEY, CDR2 SMNVEV (reference sequence). In nucleotides, the CDR3 is TGTGCCAGCAGTTTAGGGACAGGGCCCACCGGGGAGCTGTTTTTT. It encodes CASSLGTGPTGELFF.

The V and J genes are TRBV18 and TRBJ2-4, with D tentatively TRBD1 (6 bases). Germline V CDR1 and CDR2: KGHSH, LQKENI. Trimming cost V 4 bases and J 11 bases, with 18 bases left between them. The CDR3 covers 14 residues. CDR3 residues: CASSHRDNLVLQYF. The DNA for the CDR3 is TGTGCCAGCTCACACCGGGACAATTTAGTACTTCAGTACTTC.

The gene calls are TRBV2 and TRBJ2-1; D not certain. The CDR3 loop spans 13 amino acids. Between the trimmed V and J ends, which lost 8 bases and 2 bases, there was a span of 10 bases. Germline V gene lookup returns CDR1 SNHLY and CDR2 FYNNEI. The CDR3 DNA is TGTGCCAGCTGTTCTAGGGCCTACAATGAGCAGTTCTTC. It is translated as CASCSRAYNEQFF.

In DNA form, the CDR3 reads TGTGCCAGCAGCGAACACTACAGCTCTGGGGCCAACGTCCTGACTTTC. It is translated as CASSEHYSSGANVLTF. V usage is TRBV4-2 and J usage is TRBJ2-6; D gene ambiguous. V dropped 5 bases and J dropped 0 bases, with 11 bases sitting between them. The CDR3 contains 16 residues. Germline V gene data show CDR1 as LGHNA and CDR2 as YNFKEQ.

The V gene is TRBV19, the J gene TRBJ2-7; D perhaps matches TRBD1 (6 bases). Germline V CDR1 and CDR2: LNHDA, SQIVND (reference sequence). V was shortened by 0 bases and J by 4 bases, with 7 bases between the two germline ends. The CDR3 runs 13 residues. CDR3 sequence (DNA): TGTGCCAGTAGTATAGACAGGGGTTACGAGCAGTACTTC. Translation gives CASSIDRGYEQYF.